These 5 T cell receptor beta chains came from one sample sequenced in a study of CD8 T cells in ankylosing spondylitis. Study-level results: Seemingly distinctive of ankylosing spondylitis blood was a TCR beta motif formed by eight highly homologous variants.

Their specific antigens are unknown. TCRdb reprocessed the 5' RACE reads with MiXCR, giving one entry per CDR3 protein. In the table there are roughly 370,000 distinct CDR3 sequences, around 22% of which are singletons. Sequences were obtained from blood, either unsorted or a sorted T cell fraction (not recorded which). The source of these receptors is a male donor with ankylosing spondylitis.

This clonotype was seen a single time. The chain employs TRBV20-1 and TRBJ2-5, with 8 bases aligning to TRBD1. J lost 14 bases, V lost 1 base, and 9 bases had no gene match. Germline CDR1 DFQATT, CDR2 SNEGSKA (reference sequence). This CDR3 contains 12 residues. The CDR3 nucleotides read TGCAGTGCTAGAGGACAGGGGAGGAAGGACTACTTC. This gives the protein CSARGQGRKDYF.

V usage is TRBV4-1 and J usage is TRBJ2-7; 7 positions match TRBD2. With V trimmed by 0 bases and J by 2 bases, 10 bases remained unmatched. CDR1 and CDR2 from the germline V gene are MGHRA and YSYEKL. The CDR3 consists of 17 residues. This chain's CDR3 is CASSQDTRTSGAYEQYF. The DNA for the CDR3 is TGCGCCAGCAGCCAAGATACTCGGACAAGCGGGGCCTACGAGCAGTACTTC.

The rearrangement uses TRBV18 and TRBJ1-1; D not certain. The CDR3 has 14 amino acids. CDR1 and CDR2 (germline): KGHSH, LQKENI. Trimming removed 2 bases at V and 4 bases at J, with 11 bases between. The chain's CDR3 is CASSPLEAGTEAFF. The DNA of the CDR3 is TGTGCCAGCTCACCATTGGAGGCTGGCACTGAAGCTTTCTTT.

Ten or more counts support this clonotype. This chain links TRBV7-2 with TRBJ1-1; D is perhaps TRBD1 (6 bases). CDR1 is SGHTA, CDR2 FQGNSA, per germline. Between the trimmed V and J ends, which lost 5 bases and 1 base, there was a span of 8 bases. This CDR3 has 13 amino acids. CDR3 DNA: TGTGCCAGCAGCATGGGACAGAACACTGAAGCTTTCTTT. This gives the protein CASSMGQNTEAFF. The variable domain in full, completed from reference TRBV7-2 and TRBJ1-1, reads GAGVSQSPSNKVTEKGKDVELRCDPISGHTALYWYRQSLGQGLEFLIYFQGNSAPDKSGLPSDRFSAERTGGSVSTLTIQRTQQEDSAVYLCASSMGQNTEAFFGQGTRLTVV.

This clonotype was found a few times. The rearrangement joins TRBV11-3 to TRBJ2-1; 8 nucleotides match TRBD2. Trimming cost V 5 bases and J 2 bases; bases outside gene matches: 2. CDR1 and CDR2 from the germline V gene are SGHNT and YENEEA. The CDR3 sequence is 14 residues long. The CDR3 coding sequence is TGTGCCAGCAGCAAACTAGCGGCCTACAATGAGCAGTTCTTC. Its protein is CASSKLAAYNEQFF.